This T cell receptor beta chain is from a study of regulatory T cells in long-lasting Graves disease. As to this clonotype: Antigen: not known.

Indicated time point: persistent/refractory GD, antithyroid drugs over 5 years with positive TRAb. Isolated PBMC RNA provided the starting material for the TCR library. Germline trimming cut 7 bases from V and 0 bases from J; bases unmatched to any gene: 0. Germline V gene data show CDR1 as MNHEY and CDR2 as SMNVEV (reference sequence). This CDR3 has 12 residues. Arm-PCR of CDR3 regions and iRepertoire HTBI primers were the basis on which TCR beta libraries were built. TCRdb reprocessed the multiplex PCR reads via MiXCR and lists one record per CDR3 protein. The table has approximately 440,000 distinct CDR3 sequences, around 22% seen once. Study outcomes and limitations: Samples came from peripheral blood alone, without thyroid tissue. Persistent disease exhibited a predilection for TRBV28, TRBJ1-2 and TRBJ2-5. Among the persistent patients, 2,500 to 3,500 public clonotypes were shared, more than the approximately 1,000 shared among new patients.

This clonotype was sampled from a female donor with Graves disease. The sequencing here drew on peripheral blood mononuclear cells (PBMCs), taken when the disease was refractory, from a patient treated with antithyroid drugs. The J gene is TRBJ2-7, the V gene TRBV27, with 7 bases matching TRBD1. Written as DNA, the CDR3 is TGTGCCAGCACAGGGGGCTCCTACGAGCAGTACTTC. It specifies CASTGGSYEQYF.